The 19 T cell receptor beta chains listed next were all sequenced from one sample in a study of persistence of HIV-infected CD4 T cells. Antigens for these TCRs are unknown. The immunoSEQ assay was version 4, run in survey mode. Clones were sequenced by immunoSEQ multiplex PCR, and TCRdb holds only the in-frame ones, with some missing. The sample includes some 48,000 clones, 70% to 80% of them seen just once. Lysates of CMV-infected fibroblasts at approximately 9.4 ug/mL stimulated these cells. Sorted nonresponding memory CD4+ T cells were CD40L-negative, CD69-negative, CD45RO-high. Sample: CD4+ T cells sorted from PBMCs after approximately 20-hour stimulation, taken from a patient who received antiretroviral therapy. These receptors came from an adult man with HIV who was CMV-seropositive.

The chain links TRBV29-1 to TRBJ2-5; D gene uncertain. V dropped 5 bases and J dropped 7 bases, with 14 bases sitting between them. In germline, CDR1 is SQVTM, CDR2 ANQGSEA. CDR3 length: 12 amino acids. The CDR3 is CSVIQTQRTQYF. The CDR3 DNA follows: TGCAGCGTTATCCAGACCCAACGGACCCAGTACTTC. The full variable domain, its missing parts supplied by reference TRBV29-1 and TRBJ2-5, is SAVISQKPSRDICQRGTSLTIQCQVDSQVTMMFWYRQQPGQSLTLIATANQGSEATYESGFVIDKFPISRPNLTFSTLTVSNMSPEDSSIYLCSVIQTQRTQYFGPGTRLLVL.

J is TRBJ1-4 and V is TRBV20-1, with no clear D. The CDR3 covers 14 residues. Germline loops: CDR1 DFQATT, CDR2 SNEGSKA (reference sequence). V lost 3 bases, J lost 6 bases, and 14 bases lay in between. CDR3 nucleotide sequence: TGCAGTGCTAGTCGGGTGGGCGTGGATGAAAAACTGTTTTTT. This translates into CSASRVGVDEKLFF.

This chain uses TRBV5-1 with TRBJ2-3; 7 nucleotides align to TRBD2. The CDR3 has 14 residues. Trimming at V came to 5 bases and at J to 4 bases, leaving 7 bases not matched to a gene. In germline, CDR1 is SGHRS, CDR2 YFSETQ. CDR3 residues: CASSEGGSSDTQYF. For the CDR3, the DNA is TGCGCCAGCAGTGAGGGCGGGAGTTCAGATACGCAGTATTTT.

The chain links TRBV7-2 to TRBJ1-3, with D maybe TRBD1 (5 bases). V lost 5 bases and J lost 4, with 15 bases in between. CDR1 and CDR2 from the germline V gene are SGHTA and FQGNSA. The CDR3 is 15 amino acids. CDR3 nucleotides: TGTGCCAGCAGCCCCGGGGCGCAGGGAGGAAACACCATATATTTT. This translates into CASSPGAQGGNTIYF.

In this sample, this clone turned up a few times. The chain has TRBV13 and TRBJ2-1; 9 positions agree with TRBD2. Germline lookup yields CDR1 PRHDT and CDR2 FYEKMQ (reference sequence). J lost 5 bases, V lost 1 base, and 9 bases had no gene match. The CDR3 is 17 residues long. The CDR3 loop reads CASSLERVASGNNEQFF. In nucleotides, the CDR3 is TGTGCCAGCAGCTTAGAGAGGGTGGCTAGCGGGAACAATGAGCAGTTCTTC.

This clone has only a few counts. This sequence joins TRBV6-1 and TRBJ2-7; 8 bases map to TRBD2. Germline V gives CDR1 MNHNS, CDR2 SASEGT. The CDR3 contains 11 residues. The trim removed 6 bases at V and 6 bases at J, leaving 1 base unmatched. The CDR3 region is CASSGGGEQYF. The CDR3 nucleotides are TGTGCCAGCAGCGGGGGGGGCGAGCAGTACTTC.

The chain couples TRBV6-5 to TRBJ2-7, with D possibly matching TRBD2 (6 bases). CDR3 length: 15 residues. V lost 0 bases and J lost 3, with 12 bases in between. CDR1 MNHEY and CDR2 SVGAGI come from the germline V gene. The CDR3 spells CASSYSLAGSYEQYF. The CDR3 DNA follows: TGTGCCAGCAGTTACTCCCTAGCCGGGAGCTACGAGCAGTACTTC.

The chain has TRBV11-3 and TRBJ2-2; D call uncertain. This CDR3 spans 15 amino acids. Germline values: CDR1 SGHNT, CDR2 YENEEA. Trimming cost V 3 bases and J 6 bases, with 14 bases left between them. As DNA, the CDR3 is TGTGCCAGCAGCTTGCGTTCGAAGGAAGCCGGGGAGCTGTTTTTT. It translates to CASSLRSKEAGELFF.

The gene calls are TRBV19 and TRBJ2-2, with TRBD1 identical over 11 bases. With V trimmed by 6 bases and J by 7 bases, 4 bases remained unmatched. Germline CDR1 and CDR2: LNHDA and SQIVND (reference sequence). The CDR3 extends over 14 amino acids. The CDR3 reads CASRDRGRVGELFF. In DNA, the CDR3 is TGTGCCAGTAGGGACAGGGGGCGGGTCGGGGAGCTGTTTTTT.

This chain connects TRBV4-1 to TRBJ2-6; D is undetermined. Trimming removed 6 bases from V and 1 base from J, with 10 bases in between. CDR3 length equals 15 residues. Germline CDR1 is MGHRA and CDR2 is YSYEKL. The chain's CDR3 is CASRAAESGANVLTF. In nucleotides, the CDR3 is TGCGCCAGCAGGGCTGCGGAATCTGGGGCCAACGTCCTGACTTTC.

This clone was counted once. This chain joins TRBV5-6 and TRBJ2-1; a possible D gene is TRBD2 (5 bases). Germline V gene lookup returns CDR1 SGHDT and CDR2 YYEEEE. Between the trimmed V and J ends, which lost 5 bases and 5 bases, there was a span of 11 bases. The CDR3 sequence is 13 residues long. The CDR3 DNA reads TGTGCCAGCAGGCCCGGGATGAACAATGAGCAGTTCTTC. It yields the protein CASRPGMNNEQFF.

This clone was seen a handful of times. V is TRBV7-9 and J is TRBJ1-2; unclear D gene. Germline-derived CDR1 and CDR2 are SEHNR and FQNEAQ (reference sequence). The CDR3 has 13 residues. The ends were cut back, 3 bases at V and 8 bases at J, with 13 bases in the middle. The CDR3 DNA reads TGTGCCAGCAGCTTGTTGGGATCGGAAGGCTACACCTTC. Translating it yields CASSLLGSEGYTF. The full variable domain, completed using reference TRBV7-9 and TRBJ1-2, is DTGVSQNPRHKITKRGQNVTFRCDPISEHNRLYWYRQTLGQGPEFLTYFQNEAQLEKSRLLSDRFSAERPKGSFSTLEIQRTEQGDSAMYLCASSLLGSEGYTFGSGTRLTVV.

This clone was recorded once. The V gene is TRBV21-1, the J gene TRBJ1-5; no DNA check was done on the table's D call, TRBD1. TRBV21-1 is a recognized pseudogene. The CDR3 has 14 amino acids. The CDR3: CASRRDRGNQPQHF. In nucleotides, the CDR3 is TGTGCCAGCAGGCGGGACAGGGGAAATCAGCCCCAGCATTTT.

The chain is built from TRBV14 and TRBJ2-7; D gene ambiguous. V was clipped by 1 base and J by 1 base, with 8 bases between them. CDR3 length: 14 residues. Looked up from germline, CDR1 is SGHDN and CDR2 is FVKESK. The CDR3 DNA reads as TGTGCCAGCAGCCAAGTTCAGGCGTCCTACGAGCAGTACTTC. Translated, it gives CASSQVQASYEQYF.

This clone was seen once. The V call is TRBV9, the J call TRBJ2-3; D gene uncertain. The V gene's germline CDR1 is SGDLS and CDR2 YYNGEE. Trimming pared 3 bases from V and 4 bases from J, leaving 18 bases between. The CDR3 length is 16 residues. The CDR3 bases are TGTGCCAGCAGCGCCCTTAGTCTTCTTCAGGCAGATACGCAGTATTTT. Its translation is CASSALSLLQADTQYF.

This clone is a singleton in its sample. V is TRBV30 and J is TRBJ1-5; TRBD1 is a possible D gene (5 bases). The CDR3 length is 15 residues. Trimming shortened V by 4 bases and J by 7 bases, and 20 bases separated the two germline ends. CDR1 and CDR2 from the germline V gene are GTSNPN and SVGIG (reference sequence). The DNA of the CDR3 is TGTGCCTGGACCTCCAAACGCGGCAGGGTGCAGCCCCAGCATTTT. Translation gives CAWTSKRGRVQPQHF. Looking up the rest from reference TRBV30 and TRBJ1-5 gives the full variable domain: SQTIHQWPATLVQPVGSPLSLECTVEGTSNPNLYWYRQAAGRGLQLLFYSVGIGQISSEVPQNLSASRPQDRQFILSSKKLLLSDSGFYLCAWTSKRGRVQPQHFGDGTRLSIL.

This chain joins TRBV6-2 or TRBV6-3 and TRBJ2-7; perhaps TRBD1 as D (6 bases). The germline V gene encodes CDR1 MNHEY and CDR2 SVGEGT. Deletions cut 6 bases from V and 2 bases from J, with 17 bases between. The CDR3 runs to 15 residues. The DNA of the CDR3 is TGTGCCAGCAGCCGGGACACCCTGGGCGCCTACGAGCAGTACTTC. Its translation is CASSRDTLGAYEQYF.

The rearrangement joins TRBV4-1 to TRBJ1-3; the D gene is possibly TRBD1 (6 bases). V lost 4 bases and J lost 8, with 18 bases in between. Looked up from germline, CDR1 is MGHRA and CDR2 is YSYEKL. This CDR3 has 15 amino acids. CDR3 bases: TGCGCCAGCAGCCTTGCCCGGGGGGCCGGGGACACCATATATTTT. It is translated as CASSLARGAGDTIYF.

J is TRBJ1-6 and V is TRBV5-8; TRBD1 matches 7 bases. The V gene's germline CDR1 is SGHTS and CDR2 YDEGEE. This CDR3 contains 15 residues. V lost 5 bases to trimming and J lost 7 bases; unmatched junction nucleotides: 9. The CDR3 loop reads CASSSRQGLNSPLHF. CDR3 DNA: TGTGCCAGCAGTTCTAGACAGGGATTAAATTCACCCCTCCACTTT.